This T cell receptor beta chain is drawn from a study of CD8 T cells in ankylosing spondylitis. TCRdb used MiXCR to reprocess the 5' RACE reads, holding one entry per CDR3 protein. The sample holds 150,000 or so distinct CDR3 sequences, roughly 10% seen once. This clonotype appeared a few times. The sequencing sample was made of blood, either unsorted or a sorted T cell fraction (not recorded which). The source of this sequence is a female donor with ankylosing spondylitis or in good health (not recorded which).

This CDR3 reads CASSLEPGRPYEQYF. As DNA, the CDR3 is TGTGCCAGCAGCTTAGAGCCAGGGAGACCCTACGAGCAGTACTTC. The chain uses TRBV7-6 and TRBJ2-7; D could derive from TRBD1 or TRBD2 (5 bases each). V lost 1 base to trimming and J lost 2 bases, with 12 bases between them. Germline V lookup: CDR1 SGHVS, CDR2 FNYEAQ. There are 15 residues in the CDR3.